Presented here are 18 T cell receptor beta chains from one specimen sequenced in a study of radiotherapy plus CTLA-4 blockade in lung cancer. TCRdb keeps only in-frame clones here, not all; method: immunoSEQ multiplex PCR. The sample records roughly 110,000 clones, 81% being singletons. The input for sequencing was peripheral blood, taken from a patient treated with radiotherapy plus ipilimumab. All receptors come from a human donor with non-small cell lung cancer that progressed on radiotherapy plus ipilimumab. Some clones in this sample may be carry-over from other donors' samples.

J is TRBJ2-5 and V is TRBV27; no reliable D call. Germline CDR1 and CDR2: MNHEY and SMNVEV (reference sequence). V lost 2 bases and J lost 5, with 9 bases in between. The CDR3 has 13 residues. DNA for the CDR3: TGTGCCAGCAGTTTACTCCTTTCGGAGACCCAGTACTTC. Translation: CASSLLLSETQYF.

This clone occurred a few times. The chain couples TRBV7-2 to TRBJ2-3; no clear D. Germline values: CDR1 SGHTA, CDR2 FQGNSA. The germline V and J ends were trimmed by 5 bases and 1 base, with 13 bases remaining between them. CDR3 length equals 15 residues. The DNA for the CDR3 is TGTGCCAGCAGCCCCGGGTACGACGGCACAGATACGCAGTATTTT. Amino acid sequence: CASSPGYDGTDTQYF.

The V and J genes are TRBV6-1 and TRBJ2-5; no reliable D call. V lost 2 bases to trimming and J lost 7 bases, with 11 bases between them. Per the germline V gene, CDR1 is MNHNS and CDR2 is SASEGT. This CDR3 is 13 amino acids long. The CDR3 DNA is TGTGCCAGCAGTGAAATGGCTTCCGGGACCCAGTACTTC. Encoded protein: CASSEMASGTQYF.

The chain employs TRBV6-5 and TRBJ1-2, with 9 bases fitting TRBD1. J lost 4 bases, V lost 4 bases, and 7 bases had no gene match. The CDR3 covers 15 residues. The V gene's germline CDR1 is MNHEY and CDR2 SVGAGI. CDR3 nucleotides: TGTGCCAGCAGTTCAGGACAGGGGAAAGGCTATGGCTACACCTTC. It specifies CASSSGQGKGYGYTF.

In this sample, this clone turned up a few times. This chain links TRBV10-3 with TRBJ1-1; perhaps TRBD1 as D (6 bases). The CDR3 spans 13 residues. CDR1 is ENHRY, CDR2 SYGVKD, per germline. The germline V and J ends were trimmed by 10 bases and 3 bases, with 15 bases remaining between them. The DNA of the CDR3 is TGTGCCACGACAGGCCACGGGGACACTGAAGCTTTCTTT. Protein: CATTGHGDTEAFF.

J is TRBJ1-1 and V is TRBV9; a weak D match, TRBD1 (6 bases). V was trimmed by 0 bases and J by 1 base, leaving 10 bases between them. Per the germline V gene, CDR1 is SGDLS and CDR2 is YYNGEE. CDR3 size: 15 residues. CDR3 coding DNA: TGTGCCAGCAGCGTAGAACGGACAGAGAACACTGAAGCTTTCTTT. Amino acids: CASSVERTENTEAFF.

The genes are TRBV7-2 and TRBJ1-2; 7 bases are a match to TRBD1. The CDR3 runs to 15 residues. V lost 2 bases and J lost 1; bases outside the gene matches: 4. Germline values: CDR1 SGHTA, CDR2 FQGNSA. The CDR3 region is CASSLSGGNNYGYTF. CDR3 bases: TGTGCCAGCAGCTTATCAGGGGGGAATAACTATGGCTACACCTTC.

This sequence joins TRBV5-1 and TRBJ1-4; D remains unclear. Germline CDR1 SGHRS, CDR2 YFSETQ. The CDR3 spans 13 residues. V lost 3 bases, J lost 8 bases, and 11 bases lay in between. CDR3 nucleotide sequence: TGCGCCAGCAGCTCGATGGACGGCGAAAAACTGTTTTTT. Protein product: CASSSMDGEKLFF.

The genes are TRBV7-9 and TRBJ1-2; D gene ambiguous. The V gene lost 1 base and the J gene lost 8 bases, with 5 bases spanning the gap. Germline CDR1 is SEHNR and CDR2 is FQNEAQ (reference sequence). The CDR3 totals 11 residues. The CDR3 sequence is CASSLVEGYTF. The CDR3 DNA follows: TGTGCCAGCAGCTTAGTAGAGGGCTACACCTTC.

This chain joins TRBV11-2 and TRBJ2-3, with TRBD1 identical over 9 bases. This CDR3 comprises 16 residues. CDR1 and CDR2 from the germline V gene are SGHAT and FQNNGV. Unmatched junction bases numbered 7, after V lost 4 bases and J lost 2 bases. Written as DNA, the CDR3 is TGTGCCAGCAGCTCCCACAGGGGGCCGTACACAGATACGCAGTATTTT. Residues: CASSSHRGPYTDTQYF.

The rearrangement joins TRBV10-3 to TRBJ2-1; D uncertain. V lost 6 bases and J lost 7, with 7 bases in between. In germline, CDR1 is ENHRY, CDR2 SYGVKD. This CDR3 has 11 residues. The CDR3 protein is CAIRQINEQFF. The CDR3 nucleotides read TGTGCCATCAGGCAAATAAATGAGCAGTTCTTC.

In DNA, the CDR3 is TGTGCCTGGAGTGTCTCGACAGGCAATCAGCCCCAGCATTTT. Its protein product is CAWSVSTGNQPQHF. The chain links TRBV30 to TRBJ1-5; weak D call: TRBD1 (5 bases). The CDR3 runs to 14 residues. Germline V lookup: CDR1 GTSNPN, CDR2 SVGIG (reference sequence). Trimming took 0 bases from V and 2 from J, leaving 8 bases between them.

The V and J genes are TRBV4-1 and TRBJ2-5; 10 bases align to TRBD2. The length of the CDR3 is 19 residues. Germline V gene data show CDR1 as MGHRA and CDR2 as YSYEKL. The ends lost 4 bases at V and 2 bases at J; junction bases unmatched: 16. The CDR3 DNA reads TGCGCCAGCAGCCGCCTCGCCCGGGCGGCTAGCGGGGGTCAAGAGACCCAGTACTTC. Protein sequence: CASSRLARAASGGQETQYF.

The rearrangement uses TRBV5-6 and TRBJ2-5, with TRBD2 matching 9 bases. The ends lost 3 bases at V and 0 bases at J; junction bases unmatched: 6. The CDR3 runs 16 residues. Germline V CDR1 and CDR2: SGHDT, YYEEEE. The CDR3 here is CASSSLAGHYQETQYF. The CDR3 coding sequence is TGTGCCAGCAGCTCCCTAGCGGGGCACTACCAAGAGACCCAGTACTTC.

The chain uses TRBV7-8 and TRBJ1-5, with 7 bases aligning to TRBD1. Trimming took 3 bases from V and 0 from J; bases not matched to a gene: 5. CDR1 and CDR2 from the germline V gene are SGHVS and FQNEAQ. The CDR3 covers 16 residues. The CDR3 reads CASSFTGADSNQPQHF. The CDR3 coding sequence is TGTGCCAGCAGCTTCACAGGGGCCGATAGCAATCAGCCCCAGCATTTT.

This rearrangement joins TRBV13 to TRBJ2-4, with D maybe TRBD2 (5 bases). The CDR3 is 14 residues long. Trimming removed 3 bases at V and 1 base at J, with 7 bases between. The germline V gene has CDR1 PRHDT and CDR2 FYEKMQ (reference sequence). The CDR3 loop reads CASSFRRAKNIQYF. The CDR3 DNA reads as TGTGCCAGCAGCTTCCGGAGGGCCAAAAACATTCAGTACTTC. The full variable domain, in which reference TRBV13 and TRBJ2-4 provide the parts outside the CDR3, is AAGVIQSPRHLIKEKRETATLKCYPIPRHDTVYWYQQGPGQDPQFLISFYEKMQSDKGSIPDRFSAQQFSDYHSELNMSSLELGDSALYFCASSFRRAKNIQYFGAGTRLSVL.

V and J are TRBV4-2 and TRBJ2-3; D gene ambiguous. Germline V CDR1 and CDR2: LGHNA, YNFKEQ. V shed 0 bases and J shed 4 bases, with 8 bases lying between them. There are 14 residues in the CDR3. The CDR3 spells CASSQDYYSDTQYF. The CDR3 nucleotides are TGTGCCAGCAGCCAAGATTACTACTCAGATACGCAGTATTTT.

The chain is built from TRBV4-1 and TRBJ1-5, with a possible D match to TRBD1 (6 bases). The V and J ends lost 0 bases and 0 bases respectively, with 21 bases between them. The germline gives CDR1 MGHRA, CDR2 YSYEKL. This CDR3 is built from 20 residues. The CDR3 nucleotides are TGCGCCAGCAGCCAAGATACTTGGGACACCGGTCTAATTAGCAATCAGCCCCAGCATTTT. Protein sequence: CASSQDTWDTGLISNQPQHF.